The rows below give T cell receptor beta chains drawn from one sample of a study of T cell changes during pregnancy in multiple sclerosis. The table came from immunoSEQ multiplex PCR; TCRdb's copy has only in-frame clones and leaves some out. This sample has 39,000 or so clones, with 90% found just once. The sample here was CD8+ T cells from peripheral blood mononuclear cells, taken in the first trimester of pregnancy. These receptor sequences come from a female donor with multiple sclerosis, enrolled in a pregnancy study. The CDR3 runs from the conserved cysteine through the conserved F or W. The order of the fields is CDR3 length, D gene, clone size, J gene, V gene, CDR3 DNA, CDR3 protein. D genes are given only for firm matches. The size of a clone is reported for some rows only, either as once, few or many, or as a class for expanded clones.

length: 16
D: TRBD1
size: -
J: TRBJ2-5
V: TRBV10-1
DNA: TGCGCCAGCAGTGAGTCGAAGGACAGGGTTGGTGAGACCCAGTACTTC
CDR3: CASSESKDRVGETQYF

length: 13
D: -
size: -
J: TRBJ2-7
V: TRBV7-9
DNA: TGTGCCAGCAGTCATACGGGTCCCAACGAGCAGTACTTC
CDR3: CASSHTGPNEQYF

length: 15
D: -
size: -
J: TRBJ2-6
V: TRBV4-3
DNA: TGCGCCAGCAGCCAACCGTCCTCTGGGGCCAACGTCCTGACTTTC
CDR3: CASSQPSSGANVLTF

length: 17
D: TRBD2
size: -
J: TRBJ2-7
V: TRBV25-1
DNA: TGTGCCAGCAGCCAAGGGCTAGCGGGAGGGCCTTCCTACGAGCAGTACTTC
CDR3: CASSQGLAGGPSYEQYF

length: 16
D: -
size: medium-sized
J: TRBJ2-7
V: TRBV4-2
DNA: TGTGCCAGCAGCCAAGGAGGGGGGGATAGCTCCTACGAGCAGTACTTC
CDR3: CASSQGGGDSSYEQYF

length: 13
D: -
size: -
J: TRBJ1-1
V: TRBV30
DNA: TGTGCCGAAGGGGGAGAAATGAACACTGAAGCTTTCTTT
CDR3: CAEGGEMNTEAFF

length: 14
D: TRBD1
size: -
J: TRBJ2-3
V: TRBV9
DNA: TGTGCCAGCACCCCTCCGGACAGGCATGATACGCAGTATTTT
CDR3: CASTPPDRHDTQYF

length: 15
D: -
size: -
J: TRBJ1-3
V: TRBV9
DNA: TGTGCCAGCAGCTCCCCCGGAGGGATCGGAAACACCATATATTTT
CDR3: CASSSPGGIGNTIYF

length: 16
D: -
size: -
J: TRBJ1-5
V: TRBV4-1
DNA: TGCGCCAGCAGCCATGGTCCGGTGGTAGCCTCTCAGCCCCAGCATTTT
CDR3: CASSHGPVVASQPQHF

length: 14
D: TRBD2
size: -
J: TRBJ2-7
V: TRBV4-3
DNA: TGCGCCAGCAGCCGCACGGGGGGTTCGCGGGAGCAGTACTTC
CDR3: CASSRTGGSREQYF

length: 15
D: -
size: -
J: TRBJ2-3
V: TRBV7-3
DNA: TGTGCCAGCAGCTTATCGGGTAGCGAGGCCGATACGCAGTATTTT
CDR3: CASSLSGSEADTQYF

length: 17
D: TRBD2
size: -
J: TRBJ2-1
V: TRBV7-8
DNA: TGTGCCAGCAGCGGGGAGGTAGCGGGAGGGCCTTACAATGAGCAGTTCTTC
CDR3: CASSGEVAGGPYNEQFF

length: 16
D: TRBD1
size: -
J: TRBJ1-1
V: TRBV25-1
DNA: TGTGCCAGCAGTGAACCCCCCGGGACAGGGGCGACTGAAGCTTTCTTT
CDR3: CASSEPPGTGATEAFF

length: 18
D: -
size: -
J: TRBJ1-1
V: TRBV29-1
DNA: TGCAGCGTTGAATTTCTTTTCGCAGGGGTCGTCTGGGACACTGAAGCTTTCTTT
CDR3: CSVEFLFAGVVWDTEAFF

length: 14
D: TRBD1
size: -
J: TRBJ1-5
V: TRBV6-6
DNA: TGTGCCAGCAGGCCCCAGGGGGCTGCTCAGCCCCAGCATTTT
CDR3: CASRPQGAAQPQHF

length: 13
D: -
size: -
J: TRBJ2-1
V: TRBV2
DNA: TGTGCCAGCGTCAGGCGGGTCTACAATGAGCAGTTCTTC
CDR3: CASVRRVYNEQFF

length: 16
D: -
size: -
J: TRBJ1-1
V: TRBV14
DNA: TGTGCCAGCAGCCTAGCCTGGACGACGGGAGCCACTGAAGCTTTCTTT
CDR3: CASSLAWTTGATEAFF

length: 16
D: -
size: -
J: TRBJ1-5
V: TRBV19
DNA: TGTGCCAGTAGTATAAAGTACATAAGTTACAATCAGCCCCAGCATTTT
CDR3: CASSIKYISYNQPQHF

length: 13
D: -
size: -
J: TRBJ2-7
V: TRBV2
DNA: TGTGCCAGCAGTCCCTATAGAGCCTACGAGCAGTACTTC
CDR3: CASSPYRAYEQYF

length: 19
D: TRBD1
size: -
J: TRBJ2-3
V: TRBV7-6
DNA: TGTGCCAGCAGCTTAGTTCCTAAACCTACGGGACAGGGCACAGATACGCAGTATTTT
CDR3: CASSLVPKPTGQGTDTQYF

length: 11
D: -
size: -
J: TRBJ2-2
V: TRBV20-1
DNA: TGCAGTGCTCCGTCCACCGGGGAGCTGTTTTTT
CDR3: CSAPSTGELFF

length: 15
D: TRBD1
size: -
J: TRBJ1-3
V: TRBV6-6
DNA: TGTGCCAGCAGTCCAGACAGGGGGTCTGGAAACACCATATATTTT
CDR3: CASSPDRGSGNTIYF

length: 15
D: TRBD1
size: -
J: TRBJ1-4
V: TRBV9
DNA: TGTGCCAGCAGCGAAGACAGGGGTACTAATGAAAAACTGTTTTTT
CDR3: CASSEDRGTNEKLFF

length: 16
D: -
size: few
J: TRBJ2-1
V: TRBV5-1
DNA: TGCGCCAGCAGCTTTTACCCCCCGAGCTCCTACAATGAGCAGTTCTTC
CDR3: CASSFYPPSSYNEQFF